These T cell receptor beta chains were read from a single sample in a study of cytomegalovirus exposure and HLA in healthy donors. Repertoires were generated with immunoSEQ multiplex PCR, while TCRdb's copy carries only in-frame clones and drops some. The sample consists of 80,000 or so clones, more than 50% of them appearing once. The sample was PBMCs. Receptors were obtained from a male donor in good health and CMV-seropositive. The CDR3 runs from the conserved cysteine through the conserved F or W. Each record gives: CDR3 length, clone size, J gene, D gene, V gene, CDR3 protein, CDR3 DNA. A D gene is named only where the DNA matches it firmly. Expanded clones are given a class, and other clones once, few, many or no size at all.

15	-	TRBJ1-1	-	TRBV9	CASSVGSNRVAEAFF	TGTGCCAGCAGCGTAGGGTCTAACCGGGTGGCTGAAGCTTTCTTT
13	-	TRBJ1-1	-	TRBV9	CASSVVRNTEAFF	TGTGCCAGCAGCGTAGTCCGGAACACTGAAGCTTTCTTT
14	-	TRBJ1-5	TRBD1	TRBV6-1	CASSQGVGNQPQHF	TGTGCCAGCAGCCAGGGGGTTGGCAATCAGCCCCAGCATTTT
15	-	TRBJ1-1	-	TRBV9	CASSPGGALNTEAFF	TGTGCCAGCAGCCCCGGGGGTGCCCTGAACACTGAAGCTTTCTTT
14	once	TRBJ2-2	TRBD1	TRBV5-1	CASSRDRSTGELFF	TGCGCCAGCTCTAGGGACAGGTCCACCGGGGAGCTGTTTTTT
14	many	TRBJ1-1	TRBD1	TRBV5-4	CASSSGTVDLEAFF	TGTGCCAGCAGCTCTGGGACAGTTGATCTTGAAGCTTTCTTT
13	few	TRBJ1-6	-	TRBV6-6	CASMWQGHSPLHF	TGTGCCAGCATGTGGCAGGGCCATTCACCCCTCCACTTT
15	-	TRBJ2-7	TRBD1	TRBV27	CASSRTGESSYEQYF	TGTGCCAGCAGCCGAACAGGGGAGAGCTCCTACGAGCAGTACTTC
14	few	TRBJ1-5	-	TRBV19	CASSTGGSNQPQHF	TGTGCCAGTAGTACGGGGGGAAGCAATCAGCCCCAGCATTTT
17	-	TRBJ2-7	TRBD2	TRBV9	CASSVEKAGGFYYEQYF	TGTGCCAGCAGCGTAGAGAAAGCGGGGGGGTTTTATTACGAGCAGTACTTC
19	-	TRBJ2-5	TRBD2	TRBV28	CASSASGTSGRARSETQYF	TGTGCCAGCAGTGCCTCCGGGACTAGCGGGAGGGCCCGGTCTGAGACCCAGTACTTC
14	-	TRBJ1-6	-	TRBV9	CASSSRGGNSPLHF	TGTGCCAGCAGCTCTCGGGGGGGCAATTCACCCCTCCACTTT
15	few	TRBJ2-3	TRBD2	TRBV5-1	CASSSGTSSADTQYF	TGCGCCAGCAGCTCCGGGACTAGTTCCGCAGATACGCAGTATTTT
16	-	TRBJ2-5	-	TRBV4-2	CASSLLRDGATGTQYF	TGTGCCAGCAGCCTCCTCCGGGACGGGGCGACAGGGACCCAGTACTTC
15	-	TRBJ2-7	TRBD1	TRBV19	CASSILPGQVYEQYF	TGTGCCAGTAGTATTCTACCGGGACAGGTCTACGAGCAGTACTTC
16	-	TRBJ2-1	-	TRBV19	CASSLPVGGSYNEQFF	TGTGCCAGTAGTCTCCCCGTGGGGGGCTCCTACAATGAGCAGTTCTTC
15	few	TRBJ2-5	-	TRBV2	CASRGTNGKGETQYF	TGTGCCAGCAGGGGGACAAACGGGAAGGGAGAGACCCAGTACTTC
15	-	TRBJ1-5	-	TRBV28	CASTYGGYSNQPQHF	TGTGCCAGCACCTACGGCGGGTATAGCAATCAGCCCCAGCATTTT
16	few	TRBJ2-3	TRBD2	TRBV15	CATSIRLAGVLDTQYF	TGTGCCACCAGCATTAGACTAGCGGGAGTTTTAGATACGCAGTATTTT
15	-	TRBJ1-2	-	TRBV6-5	CASIPGGGANYGYTF	TGTGCCAGCATCCCGGGGGGGGGAGCTAACTATGGCTACACCTTC
14	few	TRBJ1-5	-	TRBV27	CASSTQGYNQPQHF	TGTGCCAGCAGTACCCAGGGGTACAATCAGCCCCAGCATTTT
12	-	TRBJ1-2	TRBD1	TRBV7-9	CSSSEDRYGYTF	TGTTCCAGCAGTGAGGACAGGTATGGCTACACCTTC
14	-	TRBJ2-3	TRBD2	TRBV5-1	CASSSSGAGDTQYF	TGCGCCAGCAGCTCTAGCGGGGCAGGAGATACGCAGTATTTT
14	-	TRBJ2-7	TRBD1	TRBV5-8	CASSLGQGMYEQYF	TGTGCCAGCAGCTTGGGACAGGGGATGTACGAGCAGTACTTC
13	few	TRBJ2-7	TRBD1	TRBV5-1	CASSFGQGREQYF	TGCGCCAGCAGCTTTGGACAGGGCCGCGAGCAGTACTTC
14	-	TRBJ2-1	-	TRBV7-9	CASSLVGGRNEQFF	TGTGCCAGCAGCCTGGTGGGGGGTCGCAATGAGCAGTTCTTC
15	-	TRBJ2-6	-	TRBV14	CASSRVRAGANVLTF	TGTGCCAGCAGCCGCGTAAGAGCTGGGGCCAACGTCCTGACTTTC
16	few	TRBJ2-1	TRBD2	TRBV4-2	CASSRLGTGGPNEQFF	TGTGCCAGCAGCCGCCTAGGAACGGGGGGGCCTAATGAGCAGTTCTTC
12	-	TRBJ1-5	-	TRBV14	CASSQGTEPQHF	TGTGCCAGCAGCCAAGGTACTGAGCCCCAGCATTTT
15	-	TRBJ2-6	-	TRBV9	CASSDGGPGANVLTF	TGTGCCAGCAGCGACGGAGGGCCTGGGGCCAACGTCCTGACTTTC
15	-	TRBJ2-3	TRBD2	TRBV13	CASSLTGGHTDTQYF	TGTGCCAGCAGCTTAACGGGAGGGCACACAGATACGCAGTATTTT
14	once	TRBJ2-2	TRBD1	TRBV19	CASSPTGGTGELFF	TGTGCCAGTAGCCCGACAGGGGGGACCGGGGAGCTGTTTTTT
10	once	TRBJ1-1	-	TRBV28	CASRRGGAFF	TGTGCCAGCAGACGGGGGGGAGCTTTCTTT
16	-	TRBJ2-2	-	TRBV4-3	CASSQDLSANTGELFF	TGCGCCAGCAGCCAAGATCTCAGCGCGAACACCGGGGAGCTGTTTTTT
14	-	TRBJ2-7	TRBD1	TRBV28	CASTRTGGTYEQYF	TGTGCCAGCACCCGGACAGGGGGCACCTACGAGCAGTACTTC
16	-	TRBJ2-6	-	TRBV15	CATSFRAQGGANVLTF	TGTGCCACCAGCTTCAGGGCACAGGGTGGGGCCAACGTCCTGACTTTC
14	-	TRBJ2-7	-	TRBV9	CASSGTSGPYEQYF	TGTGCCAGCAGTGGCACTAGTGGTCCCTACGAGCAGTACTTC
13	-	TRBJ1-6	TRBD1	TRBV30	CAWRDREISPLHF	TGTGCCTGGAGGGACAGGGAGATTTCACCCCTCCACTTT
14	-	TRBJ1-5	TRBD1	TRBV6-6	CASSGTGKYQPQHF	TGTGCCAGCAGCGGGACAGGGAAGTATCAGCCCCAGCATTTT
16	-	TRBJ2-2	TRBD2	TRBV7-2	CASSSSGRGVTGELFF	TGTGCCAGCAGCTCAAGCGGGAGGGGGGTCACCGGGGAGCTGTTTTTT
15	-	TRBJ1-2	TRBD1	TRBV6-5	CASSRTGGGTGGYTF	TGTGCCAGCAGCCGCACAGGGGGAGGGACCGGAGGCTACACCTTC
18	-	TRBJ2-6	-	TRBV7-2	CASRQGGGSFSGANVLTF	TGTGCCAGCCGCCAAGGGGGAGGGTCCTTCTCTGGGGCCAACGTCCTGACTTTC
16	-	TRBJ2-2	-	TRBV5-1	CASSLGDNTNTGELFF	TGCGCCAGCAGCTTGGGGGACAATACCAACACCGGGGAGCTGTTTTTT
15	-	TRBJ2-7	-	TRBV11-2	CASSTLTRRSYEQYF	TGTGCCAGCAGTACCCTCACTAGACGCTCCTACGAGCAGTACTTC
13	-	TRBJ2-1	-	TRBV6-1	CASSEARGSEQFF	TGTGCCAGCAGTGAAGCAAGGGGGAGTGAGCAGTTCTTC
16	-	TRBJ2-7	TRBD1	TRBV4-1	CASSQVEGGQGYEQYF	TGCGCCAGCAGCCAAGTGGAGGGAGGACAGGGCTACGAGCAGTACTTC
16	few	TRBJ2-1	-	TRBV5-6	CASSRPLARVHHEQFF	TGTGCCAGCAGCCGCCCCCTAGCGAGGGTACACCATGAGCAGTTCTTC
15	-	TRBJ2-4	-	TRBV9	CASSTNTAPGNIQYF	TGTGCCAGCAGCACAAACACGGCCCCGGGAAACATTCAGTACTTC
13	-	TRBJ2-1	-	TRBV5-1	CASSLGSQNEQFF	TGCGCCAGCAGCTTGGGCAGTCAAAATGAGCAGTTCTTC
12	-	TRBJ2-7	TRBD1	TRBV6-5	CASSPGQASPYF	TGTGCCAGCAGCCCAGGACAGGCATCACCGTACTTC
17	-	TRBJ2-5	-	TRBV27	CASSPTRGVQGMETQYF	TGTGCCAGCAGCCCCACCCGGGGAGTACAGGGAATGGAGACCCAGTACTTC
15	-	TRBJ2-1	-	TRBV7-3	CASSLNTGWGNEQFF	TGTGCCAGCAGCTTAAACACAGGGTGGGGCAATGAGCAGTTCTTC